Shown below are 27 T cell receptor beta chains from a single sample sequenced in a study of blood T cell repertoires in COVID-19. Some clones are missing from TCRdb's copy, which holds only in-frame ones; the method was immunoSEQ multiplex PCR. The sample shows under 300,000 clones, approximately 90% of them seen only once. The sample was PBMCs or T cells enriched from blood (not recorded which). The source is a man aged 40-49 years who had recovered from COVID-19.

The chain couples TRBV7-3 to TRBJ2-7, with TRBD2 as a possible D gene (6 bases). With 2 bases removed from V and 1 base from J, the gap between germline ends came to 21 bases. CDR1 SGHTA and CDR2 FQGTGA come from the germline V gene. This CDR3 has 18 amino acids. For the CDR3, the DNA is TGTGCCAGCAGCTTACGTCCGGCTGGGCGGGGTAGTTCCTACGAGCAGTACTTC. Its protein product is CASSLRPAGRGSSYEQYF.

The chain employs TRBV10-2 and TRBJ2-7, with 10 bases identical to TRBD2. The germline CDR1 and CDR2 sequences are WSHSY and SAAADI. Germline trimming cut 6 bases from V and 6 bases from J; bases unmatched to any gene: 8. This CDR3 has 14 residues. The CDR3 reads CASRESGGAPEQYF. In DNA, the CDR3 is TGCGCCAGCAGAGAAAGCGGGGGGGCTCCCGAGCAGTACTTC.

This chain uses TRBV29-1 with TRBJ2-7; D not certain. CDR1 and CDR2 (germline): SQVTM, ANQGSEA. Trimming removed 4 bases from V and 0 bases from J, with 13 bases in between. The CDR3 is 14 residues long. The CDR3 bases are TGCAGCGTTGCGTTGACCGCTAGCTCCTACGAGCAGTACTTC. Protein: CSVALTASSYEQYF.

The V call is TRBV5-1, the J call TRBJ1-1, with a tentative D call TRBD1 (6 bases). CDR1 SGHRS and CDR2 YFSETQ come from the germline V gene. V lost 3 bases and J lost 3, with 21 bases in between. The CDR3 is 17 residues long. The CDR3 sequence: CASSSAGRAGADTEAFF. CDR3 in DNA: TGCGCCAGCAGCTCGGCGGGCCGCGCGGGGGCGGACACTGAAGCTTTCTTT.

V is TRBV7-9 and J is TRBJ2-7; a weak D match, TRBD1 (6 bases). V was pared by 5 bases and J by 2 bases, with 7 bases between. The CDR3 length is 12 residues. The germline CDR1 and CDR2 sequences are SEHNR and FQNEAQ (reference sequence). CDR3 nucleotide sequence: TGTGCCAGCAGCCCAGGGGCCTACGAGCAGTACTTC. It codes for CASSPGAYEQYF.

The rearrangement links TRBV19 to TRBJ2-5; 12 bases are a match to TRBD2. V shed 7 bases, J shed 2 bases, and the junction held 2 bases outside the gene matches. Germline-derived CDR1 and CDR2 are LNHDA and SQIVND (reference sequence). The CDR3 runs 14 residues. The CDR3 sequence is CASTTSGRQETQYF. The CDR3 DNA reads TGTGCCAGTACGACTAGCGGGAGACAAGAGACCCAGTACTTC.

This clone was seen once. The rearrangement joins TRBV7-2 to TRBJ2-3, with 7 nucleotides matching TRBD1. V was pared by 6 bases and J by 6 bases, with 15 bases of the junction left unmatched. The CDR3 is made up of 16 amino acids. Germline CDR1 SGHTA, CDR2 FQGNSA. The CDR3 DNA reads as TGTGCCAGCAGTTTAATCCTAGGGGGCGCATCGGATACGCAGTATTTT. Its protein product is CASSLILGGASDTQYF.

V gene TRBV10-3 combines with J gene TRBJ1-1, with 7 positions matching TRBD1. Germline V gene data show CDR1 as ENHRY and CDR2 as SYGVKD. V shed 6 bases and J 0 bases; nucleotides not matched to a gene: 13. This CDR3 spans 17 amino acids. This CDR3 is CAISQPGQSSMNTEAFF. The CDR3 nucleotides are TGTGCCATCAGCCAACCGGGACAGTCGTCCATGAACACTGAAGCTTTCTTT.

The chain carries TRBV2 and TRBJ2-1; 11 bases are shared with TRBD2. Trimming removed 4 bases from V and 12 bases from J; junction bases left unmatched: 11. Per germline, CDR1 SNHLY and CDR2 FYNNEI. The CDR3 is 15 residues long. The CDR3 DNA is TGTGCCAGCAGTGGGGGGACTAGCGGATTTACAATGCAGTTCTTC. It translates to CASSGGTSGFTMQFF.

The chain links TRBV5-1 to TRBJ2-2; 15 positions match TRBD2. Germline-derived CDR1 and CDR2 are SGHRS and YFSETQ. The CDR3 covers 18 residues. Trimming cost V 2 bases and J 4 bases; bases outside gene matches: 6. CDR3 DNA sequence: TGCGCCAGCAGCTTTGGACTAGCGGGGGGGCGTGGCACCGGGGAGCTGTTTTTT. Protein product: CASSFGLAGGRGTGELFF.

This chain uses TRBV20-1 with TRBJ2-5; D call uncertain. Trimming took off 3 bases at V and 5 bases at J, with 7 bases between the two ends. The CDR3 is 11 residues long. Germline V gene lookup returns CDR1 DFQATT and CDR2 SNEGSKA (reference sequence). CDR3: CSASFMETQYF. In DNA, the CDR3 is TGCAGTGCTAGTTTTATGGAGACCCAGTACTTC.

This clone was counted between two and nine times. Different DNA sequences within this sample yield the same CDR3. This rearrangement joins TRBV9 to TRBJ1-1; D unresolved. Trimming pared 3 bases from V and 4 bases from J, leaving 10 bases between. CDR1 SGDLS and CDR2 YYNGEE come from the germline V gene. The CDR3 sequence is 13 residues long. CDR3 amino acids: CASSEGGGTEAFF. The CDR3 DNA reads TGTGCCAGCAGCGAAGGAGGAGGCACTGAAGCTTTCTTT.

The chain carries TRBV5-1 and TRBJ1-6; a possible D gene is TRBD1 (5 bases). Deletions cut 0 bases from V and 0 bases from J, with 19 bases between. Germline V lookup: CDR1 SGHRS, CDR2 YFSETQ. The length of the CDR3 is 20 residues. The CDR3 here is CASSLVRGEWSSSYNSPLHF. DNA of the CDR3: TGCGCCAGCAGCTTGGTTCGGGGGGAATGGTCGAGCTCCTATAATTCACCCCTCCACTTT. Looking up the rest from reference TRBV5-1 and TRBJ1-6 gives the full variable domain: KAGVTQTPRYLIKTRGQQVTLSCSPISGHRSVSWYQQTPGQGLQFLFEYFSETQRNKGNFPGRFSGRQFSNSRSEMNVSTLELGDSALYLCASSLVRGEWSSSYNSPLHFGNGTRLTVT.

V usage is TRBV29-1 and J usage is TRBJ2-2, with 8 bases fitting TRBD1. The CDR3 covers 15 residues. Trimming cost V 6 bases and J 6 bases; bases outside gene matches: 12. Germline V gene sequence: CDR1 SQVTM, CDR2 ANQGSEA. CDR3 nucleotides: TGCAGCGTAGGAATGTCTCCGACAGGGGCCGGGGAGCTGTTTTTT. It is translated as CSVGMSPTGAGELFF.

The CDR3 protein is CASSLVRGLGAFF. The CDR3 DNA is TGTGCCAGCAGTTTGGTCAGGGGGCTGGGGGCTTTCTTT. The chain combines TRBV28 with TRBJ1-1; 8 bases map to TRBD1. V trimming: 3 bases; J trimming: 11 bases; junction bases outside the gene matches: 8. This CDR3 has 13 amino acids. The germline V gene encodes CDR1 MDHEN and CDR2 SYDVKM. Combining the CDR3 with reference TRBV28 and TRBJ1-1 gives the whole variable domain DVKVTQSSRYLVKRTGEKVFLECVQDMDHENMFWYRQDPGLGLRLIYFSYDVKMKEKGDIPEGYSVSREKKERFSLILESASTNQTSMYLCASSLVRGLGAFFGQGTRLTVV.

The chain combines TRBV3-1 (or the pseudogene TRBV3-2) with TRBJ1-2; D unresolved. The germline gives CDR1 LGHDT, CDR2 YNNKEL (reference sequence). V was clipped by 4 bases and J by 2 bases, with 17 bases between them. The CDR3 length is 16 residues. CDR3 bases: TGTGCCAGCAGCCTAAGAGCGGTAAACCTAAACTATGGCTACACCTTC. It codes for CASSLRAVNLNYGYTF.

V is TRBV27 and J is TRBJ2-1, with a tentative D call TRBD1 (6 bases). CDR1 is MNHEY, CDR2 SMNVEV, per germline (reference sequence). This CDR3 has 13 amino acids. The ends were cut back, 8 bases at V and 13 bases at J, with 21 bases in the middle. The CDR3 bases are TGTGCCAGCGCAAACTCAGGGACACCTTTCCAGTTCTTC. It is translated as CASANSGTPFQFF.

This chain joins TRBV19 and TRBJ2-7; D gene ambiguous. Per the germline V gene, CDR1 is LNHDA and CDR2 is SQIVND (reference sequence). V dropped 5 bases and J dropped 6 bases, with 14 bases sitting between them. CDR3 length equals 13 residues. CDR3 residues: CASSPHSGSEQYF. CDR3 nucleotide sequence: TGTGCCAGTAGTCCCCACTCAGGCAGCGAGCAGTACTTC.

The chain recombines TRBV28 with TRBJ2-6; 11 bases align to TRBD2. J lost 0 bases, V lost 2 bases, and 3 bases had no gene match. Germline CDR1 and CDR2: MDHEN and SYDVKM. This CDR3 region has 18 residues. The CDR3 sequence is CASSLILAGDSGANVLTF. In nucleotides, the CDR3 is TGTGCCAGCAGTTTAATACTAGCGGGAGACTCTGGGGCCAACGTCCTGACTTTC.

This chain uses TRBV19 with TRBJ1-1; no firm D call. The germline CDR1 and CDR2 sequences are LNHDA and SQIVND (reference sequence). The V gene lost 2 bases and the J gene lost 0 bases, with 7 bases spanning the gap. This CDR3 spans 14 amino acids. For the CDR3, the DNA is TGTGCCAGTAGTATATACAGTATGAACACTGAAGCTTTCTTT. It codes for CASSIYSMNTEAFF.

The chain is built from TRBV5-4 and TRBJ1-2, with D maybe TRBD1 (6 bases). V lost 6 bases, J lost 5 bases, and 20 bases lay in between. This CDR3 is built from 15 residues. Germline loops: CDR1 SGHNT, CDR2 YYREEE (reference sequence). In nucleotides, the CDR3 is TGTGCCAGCACTTCGGCCACCGGGACAAGTTATGGCTACACCTTC. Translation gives CASTSATGTSYGYTF.

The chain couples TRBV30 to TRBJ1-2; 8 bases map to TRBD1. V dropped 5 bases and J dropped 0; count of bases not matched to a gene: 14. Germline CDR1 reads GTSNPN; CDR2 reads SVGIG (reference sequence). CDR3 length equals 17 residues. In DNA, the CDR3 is TGTGCCTGGGTTGGGGGCTCCGGGACAGGATCTAACTATGGCTACACCTTC. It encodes CAWVGGSGTGSNYGYTF.

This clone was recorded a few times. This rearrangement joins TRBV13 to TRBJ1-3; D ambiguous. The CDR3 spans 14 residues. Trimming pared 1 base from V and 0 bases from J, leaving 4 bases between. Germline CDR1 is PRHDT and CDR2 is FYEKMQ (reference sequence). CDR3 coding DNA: TGTGCCAGCAGCTTAGCTAGCTCTGGAAACACCATATATTTT. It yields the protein CASSLASSGNTIYF.

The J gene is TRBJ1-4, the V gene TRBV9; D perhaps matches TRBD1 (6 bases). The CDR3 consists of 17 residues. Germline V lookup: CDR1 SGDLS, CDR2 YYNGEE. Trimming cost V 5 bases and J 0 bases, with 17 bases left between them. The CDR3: CASSPGVGAATNEKLFF. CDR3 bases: TGTGCCAGCAGTCCCGGAGTGGGGGCGGCAACTAATGAAAAACTGTTTTTT. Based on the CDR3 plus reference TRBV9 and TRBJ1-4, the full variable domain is DSGVTQTPKHLITATGQRVTLRCSPRSGDLSVYWYQQSLDQGLQFLIQYYNGEERAKGNILERFSAQQFPDLHSELNLSSLELGDSALYFCASSPGVGAATNEKLFFGSGTQLSVL.

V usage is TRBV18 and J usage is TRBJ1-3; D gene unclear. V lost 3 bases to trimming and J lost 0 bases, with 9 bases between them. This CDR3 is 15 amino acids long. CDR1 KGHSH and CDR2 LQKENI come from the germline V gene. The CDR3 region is CASSPPGFSGNTIYF. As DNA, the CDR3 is TGTGCCAGCTCACCGCCGGGATTCTCTGGAAACACCATATATTTT.

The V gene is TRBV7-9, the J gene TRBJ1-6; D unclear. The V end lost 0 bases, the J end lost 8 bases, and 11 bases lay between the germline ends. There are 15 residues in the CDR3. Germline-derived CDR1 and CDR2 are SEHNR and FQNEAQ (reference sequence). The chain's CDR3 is CASSLAVYGDSPLHF. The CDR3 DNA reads TGTGCCAGCAGCTTAGCGGTGTACGGGGATTCACCCCTCCACTTT.

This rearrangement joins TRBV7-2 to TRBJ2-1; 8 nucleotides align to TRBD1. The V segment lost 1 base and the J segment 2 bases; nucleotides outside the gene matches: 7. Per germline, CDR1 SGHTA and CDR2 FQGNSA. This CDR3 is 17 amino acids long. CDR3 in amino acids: CASSLDPGQGPYNEQFF. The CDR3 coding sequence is TGTGCCAGCAGCTTAGATCCAGGACAGGGTCCCTACAATGAGCAGTTCTTC.